This TCR beta chain emerged from a study of beta chain features in type 1 diabetes (dated by TCRdb to between 2017 and 2018). Describing the broader study: No differences in mean age, gender distribution, total cell number or subset yield were found between patients and healthy donors. Naive and central memory subsets were obtained from all 30 or so donors, but regulatory and stem cell-like memory subsets were isolated from only 8 patients and 8 healthy donors. A total of roughly 98,000,000 sorted cells were examined across all samples, and a strong correlation was observed between cell number per subset and RNA yield. The study compared TCRB repertoires of sorted circulating CD4+ T cell subsets between recently diagnosed type 1 diabetes patients and matched healthy donors.

All of the isolated RNA was reverse transcribed with the High Capacity cDNA Reverse Transcription Kit, so expressed TCRB transcripts were sequenced. Naive, central memory and regulatory T cell samples underwent deep immunoSEQ sequencing, averaging approximately 3.3 million total reads per sample. Sorted cells were lysed in RLT buffer, and RNA was extracted using DNase-treated RNeasy Micro or Mini kits according to cell number. To prevent cross-contamination, every cell subset was processed on its own, while patient and healthy donor samples were processed together. Using the immunoSEQ multiplex PCR, TCRB sequences were amplified from cDNA into 87-bp fragments spanning the CDR3 region. The amplicons were sequenced using the Illumina HiSeq platform. Concerning the study's data processing: Synthetic template baselines were used to correct PCR bias computationally, reads within Hamming distance 2 were collapsed together, and singletons that could not be merged were discarded. By aligning reads against IMGT, V, D and J genes, CDR3 length, and insertions or deletions at six rearrangement sites were assigned. Within each subset, clonotype counts were normalized to sorted cell number, after which true diversity and Gini coefficients were computed with the tcR R package. Repertoire sharing was quantified using the overlap coefficient calculated on TCRB nucleotide sequences. TCRdb holds this immuneACCESS table with in-frame rearrangements only. Some clones are missing; in checked studies, unresolved V genes explain under half, and the rest has no known cause. The V and J calls and clone size come from that table; D and trimming were worked out from the DNA. Across this sample there are around 56,000 clones, with around half seen only once. The top ten clonotypes cover roughly 2.5% of the sample.

The count of this clone is one. No cognate antigen has been identified for it. Within one base of it there is no much larger clone, and no base qualities were kept. Study-level results and caveats: Because small numbers of individuals were included in the HLA sub-analyses, any influence of HLA type on TCRB rearrangement was left unresolved. PCR might favor shorter templates, but patient and control samples were amplified and corrected together, so any skew would affect both groups equally. Patients with type 1 diabetes made fewer insertions and deleted more nucleotides at VDJ recombination sites, implying thymic rearrangement abnormalities. Type 1 diabetes patients showed a moderate but significant shortening of TCRB CDR3 length in all four CD4+ subsets. Naive, central memory and regulatory TCRB repertoires appeared to be more similar among patients than among healthy donors. Sequencing cDNA rather than genomic DNA could over-represent highly expressing activated cells, although activation and CD3 levels did not differ between groups.

Each donor gave one peripheral blood draw, roughly 0.12 L on average, collected into heparinised tubes. Using a panel that included CD45RO, CCR7, CD25, CD127, CD95 and CD27, naive, central memory, regulatory and stem cell-like memory CD4+ T cells were sorted on a BD FACSAria II. Every sorted population had a purity above 98%. Right away, PBMCs were isolated by Lymphoprep density gradient centrifugation and were stained directly, with no culture step. So that batch effects would be minimized, each experiment stained and sorted samples in pairs, pairing one healthy donor with one patient. V is pruned by 3 bases and J by 9 bases, leaving 12 bases of the junction without a gene match. Counted from cysteine to phenylalanine, this CDR3 has 15 amino acids. The kept DNA is CDR3 alone, 45 bases in frame from the first base. CDR1 MDHEN and CDR2 SYDVKM were looked up in the germline V gene.

This TCR was recovered from a woman in her thirties or forties with type 1 diabetes. The sequencing sample was made of Tregs from blood. Interpreted using the paper, the cell subset or site label stands for: regulatory CD4+ T cells. Recombination connected TRBV28 to TRBJ2-5; TRBD1 agrees with 8 junctional bases. The CDR3 has the sequence CASSFPSTGGWAQYF. The nucleotides read TGTGCCAGCAGTTTTCCTAGTACAGGGGGTTGGGCCCAGTACTTC.